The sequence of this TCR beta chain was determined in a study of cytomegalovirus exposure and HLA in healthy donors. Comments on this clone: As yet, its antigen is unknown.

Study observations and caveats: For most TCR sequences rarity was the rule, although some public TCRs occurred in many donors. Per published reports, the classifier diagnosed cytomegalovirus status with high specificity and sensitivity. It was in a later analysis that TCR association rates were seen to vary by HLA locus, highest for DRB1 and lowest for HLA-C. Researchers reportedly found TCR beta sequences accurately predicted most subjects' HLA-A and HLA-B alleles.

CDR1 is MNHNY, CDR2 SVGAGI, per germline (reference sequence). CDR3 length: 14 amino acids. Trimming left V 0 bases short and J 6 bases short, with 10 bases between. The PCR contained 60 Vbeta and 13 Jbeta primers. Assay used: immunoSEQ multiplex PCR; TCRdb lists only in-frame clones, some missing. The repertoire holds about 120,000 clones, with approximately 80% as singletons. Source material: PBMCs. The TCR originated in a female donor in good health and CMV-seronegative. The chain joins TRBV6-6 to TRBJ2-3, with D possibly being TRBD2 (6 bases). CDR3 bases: TGTGCCAGCAGTTACTCCGGCGGGGTCGATACGCAGTATTTT. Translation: CASSYSGGVDTQYF.